Listed here are 30 T cell receptor beta chains from one sample, sequenced in a study of early T cells in non-severe SARS-CoV-2 infection. Using its own MiXCR run on the 5' RACE reads, TCRdb lists one record per CDR3 protein. There are tens of thousands of distinct CDR3 sequences in the sample; 4.5% to 5% occur only once, and around 4.5% lies in the top ten. The sample was whole blood. These receptors all come from an adult who was a healthcare worker with PCR-confirmed SARS-CoV-2 infection or an uninfected control (not recorded which).

This clonotype has a count of ten or more. This chain links TRBV6-5 with TRBJ2-2, with D hard to call. The CDR3 spans 14 residues. CDR1 MNHEY and CDR2 SVGAGI come from the germline V gene. Trimming removed 6 bases at V and 2 bases at J, with 10 bases between. The CDR3 DNA follows: TGTGCCAGCAGGTCTCAAATAAACACCGGGGAGCTGTTTTTT. This codes for CASRSQINTGELFF.

This clonotype was seen only a few times. V usage is TRBV11-2 and J usage is TRBJ2-7, with D maybe TRBD2 (6 bases). Trimming took 2 bases from V and 3 from J, leaving 14 bases between them. There are 15 residues in the CDR3. Germline values: CDR1 SGHAT, CDR2 FQNNGV. CDR3 protein: CASSLNLGTDYEQYF. CDR3 sequence (DNA): TGTGCCAGCAGCTTAAACTTAGGGACTGACTACGAGCAGTACTTC. The full variable domain, rest sourced from reference TRBV11-2 and TRBJ2-7, is EAGVAQSPRYKIIEKRQSVAFWCNPISGHATLYWYQQILGQGPKLLIQFQNNGVVDDSQLPKDRFSAERLKGVDSTLKIQPAKLEDSAVYLCASSLNLGTDYEQYFGPGTRLTVT.

Ten or more counts support this clonotype. The genes are TRBV10-3 and TRBJ2-1; D may correspond to TRBD1 or TRBD2 (5 bases each). CDR1 and CDR2 from the germline V gene are ENHRY and SYGVKD. Deletions cut 8 bases from V and 5 bases from J, with 7 bases between. This CDR3 contains 11 residues. The CDR3 DNA reads as TGTGCCATCGGGACCGACAATGAGCAGTTCTTC. As protein: CAIGTDNEQFF.

At least ten counts were recorded for this clonotype. The chain uses TRBV5-1 and TRBJ2-2; TRBD2 agrees at 12 bases. V lost 5 bases, J lost 4 bases, and 0 bases stayed unmatched. The V gene's germline CDR1 is SGHRS and CDR2 YFSETQ. The CDR3 runs to 14 residues. The CDR3 nucleotides read TGCGCCAGCAGGACTAGCGGGAGCACCGGGGAGCTGTTTTTT. Translation: CASRTSGSTGELFF. Supplemented by reference TRBV5-1 and TRBJ2-2, the full variable domain reads KAGVTQTPRYLIKTRGQQVTLSCSPISGHRSVSWYQQTPGQGLQFLFEYFSETQRNKGNFPGRFSGRQFSNSRSEMNVSTLELGDSALYLCASRTSGSTGELFFGEGSRLTVL.

This clonotype was recorded many times. The gene calls are TRBV19 and TRBJ1-5; possible D gene TRBD1, 5 bases. Trimming removed 5 bases at V and 5 bases at J, with 19 bases between. Germline lookup yields CDR1 LNHDA and CDR2 SQIVND (reference sequence). This CDR3 is built from 16 residues. Here the CDR3 reads CASSWRLWGNHQPQHF. The CDR3 nucleotides are TGTGCCAGTAGTTGGAGACTCTGGGGGAATCATCAGCCCCAGCATTTT.

The V call is TRBV7-2, the J call TRBJ1-5, with D unclear. This CDR3 is built from 11 residues. Germline assignment: CDR1 SGHTA and CDR2 FQGNSA. The V end lost 8 bases, the J end lost 4 bases, and 6 bases lay between the germline ends. The CDR3 nucleotides are TGTGCCAGCGGAACGAATCAGCCCCAGCATTTT. It yields the protein CASGTNQPQHF.

The chain links TRBV11-3 to TRBJ2-7, with D possibly being TRBD2 (5 bases). The V gene's germline CDR1 is SGHNT and CDR2 YENEEA. The CDR3 totals 12 residues. The ends were cut back, 5 bases at V and 4 bases at J, with 9 bases in the middle. The CDR3 reads CASSHRGYEQYF. Written as DNA, the CDR3 is TGTGCCAGCAGCCATAGAGGGTACGAGCAGTACTTC.

Many counts were recorded for this clonotype. The chain recombines TRBV28 with TRBJ1-1; unclear D gene. This CDR3 comprises 13 residues. Trimming left V 6 bases short and J 1 base short, with 9 bases between. Germline V lookup: CDR1 MDHEN, CDR2 SYDVKM. CDR3 in DNA: TGTGCCAGCAGCCTTATAAGGAACACTGAAGCTTTCTTT. This translates into CASSLIRNTEAFF.

This clonotype was detected ten times or more. The chain couples TRBV28 to TRBJ1-5, with D hard to call. CDR3 length: 15 residues. Per the germline V gene, CDR1 is MDHEN and CDR2 is SYDVKM. V lost 6 bases and J 2 bases, leaving 14 bases between the germline ends. CDR3 loop: CASRAEVLGNQPQHF. The CDR3 DNA is TGTGCCAGCAGAGCTGAGGTCCTGGGCAATCAGCCCCAGCATTTT.

This clonotype was picked up many times. The chain recombines TRBV29-1 with TRBJ2-1, with 7 positions matching TRBD2. V lost 0 bases and J lost 8; bases outside the gene matches: 10. Germline CDR1 is SQVTM and CDR2 is ANQGSEA. The CDR3 covers 15 residues. The CDR3 loop reads CSVEDRLADRDEQFF. CDR3 DNA: TGCAGCGTTGAAGATCGACTAGCTGATAGGGATGAGCAGTTCTTC.

The chain carries TRBV6-5 and TRBJ1-6; 7 positions agree with TRBD1. The V and J ends lost 6 bases and 8 bases, in that order; junction bases with no gene match: 13. This CDR3 has 16 amino acids. CDR1 is MNHEY, CDR2 SVGAGI, per germline. The CDR3 nucleotides are TGTGCCAGCAGGAGAAGACAGGGTAGTATTGATTCACCCCTCCACTTT. Protein sequence: CASRRRQGSIDSPLHF.

This clonotype has at least ten counts. CDR3 sequence (DNA): TGCAGTGCTAGGCGAGTTCGCGGCTACACCTTC. Translation: CSARRVRGYTF. The J gene is TRBJ1-2, the V gene TRBV20-1, with D hard to call. With 3 bases removed from V and 8 bases from J, the gap between germline ends came to 10 bases. Germline values: CDR1 DFQATT, CDR2 SNEGSKA (reference sequence). The length of the CDR3 is 11 residues.

The V gene is TRBV20-1, the J gene TRBJ2-3; TRBD1 aligns across 7 bases. The trim removed 3 bases at V and 1 base at J, leaving 4 bases unmatched. This CDR3 has 14 residues. Germline V CDR1 and CDR2: DFQATT, SNEGSKA (reference sequence). The CDR3 nucleotides are TGCAGTGCTAGGTGGCAGGGGGGCACAGATACGCAGTATTTT. It encodes CSARWQGGTDTQYF.

V is TRBV20-1 and J is TRBJ2-5; D is possibly TRBD1 (6 bases). The V end was cut by 5 bases, the J end by 5 bases, with 21 bases between. The CDR3 covers 15 residues. Germline lookup yields CDR1 DFQATT and CDR2 SNEGSKA (reference sequence). CDR3 DNA sequence: TGCAGTGCTCCCGTCAACACAGGGCCGGGGGAGACCCAGTACTTC. Translating it yields CSAPVNTGPGETQYF.

This clonotype was detected only a few times. The CDR3 loop is CASSGTEVLYEQYF. The DNA of the CDR3 is TGTGCCAGCAGCGGGACTGAGGTACTCTACGAGCAGTACTTC. The genes are TRBV28 and TRBJ2-7, with D maybe TRBD2 (6 bases). Trimming removed 6 bases from V and 3 bases from J, with 15 bases in between. The length of the CDR3 is 14 residues. CDR1 is MDHEN, CDR2 SYDVKM, per germline.

This clonotype was picked up many times. CDR3 DNA sequence: TGTGCCAGCAGTTCATCTTGGACAGTGGGCACAGATACGCAGTATTTT. This encodes CASSSSWTVGTDTQYF. V usage is TRBV6-1 and J usage is TRBJ2-3, with D perhaps matching TRBD1 (6 bases). The CDR3 covers 16 residues. CDR1 is MNHNS and CDR2 is SASEGT in the germline V gene. Trimming took off 5 bases at V and 1 base at J, with 16 bases between the two ends.

This clonotype was counted a few times. The chain combines TRBV7-2 with TRBJ2-1; tentatively, D is TRBD2 (5 bases). The V gene's germline CDR1 is SGHTA and CDR2 FQGNSA. Trimming left V 6 bases short and J 1 base short, with 13 bases between. The CDR3 is 15 amino acids. The CDR3 here is CASSYRGWSYNEQFF. DNA for the CDR3: TGTGCCAGCAGTTATCGGGGTTGGTCCTACAATGAGCAGTTCTTC.

The sample holds many counts of this clonotype. At one boundary the junction diverges from the germline segment, which might be a read error. This chain joins TRBV7-9 and TRBJ1-2; 9 positions match TRBD1. This CDR3 has 15 residues. Germline-derived CDR1 and CDR2 are SEHNR and FQNEAQ (reference sequence). The CDR3 coding sequence is TGTGCCAGCAGCTCAACCCCGGACAGGGGTGGTGGCCACACCTTC. This sequence encodes CASSSTPDRGGGHTF. The full variable domain, its missing parts supplied by reference TRBV7-9 and TRBJ1-2, is DTGVSQNPRHKITKRGQNVTFRCDPISEHNRLYWYRQTLGQGPEFLTYFQNEAQLEKSRLLSDRFSAERPKGSFSTLEIQRTEQGDSAMYLCASSSTPDRGGGHTFGSGTRLTVV.

This clonotype was detected many times. V is TRBV5-4 and J is TRBJ1-6, with a weak D call TRBD1 (5 bases). Germline V CDR1 and CDR2: SGHNT, YYREEE (reference sequence). V lost 0 bases, J lost 9 bases, and 13 bases lay in between. The CDR3 totals 15 residues. The DNA for the CDR3 is TGTGCCAGCAGCTTGGCTGGGGCGGAAGGTTCACCCCTCCACTTT. Its protein product is CASSLAGAEGSPLHF.

A few counts support this clonotype. The gene calls are TRBV24-1 and TRBJ2-3; TRBD1 agrees at 8 bases. J was trimmed by 6 bases and V by 3 bases; bases with no gene match: 4. The CDR3 is made up of 14 amino acids. The germline gives CDR1 KGHDR, CDR2 SFDVKD. CDR3 sequence reads: CATSDPQGDDTQYF. CDR3 in DNA: TGTGCCACCAGTGATCCACAGGGGGACGATACGCAGTATTTT.

The chain links TRBV12-3 or TRBV12-4 to TRBJ1-1; perhaps TRBD1 as D (5 bases). V was clipped by 7 bases and J by 4 bases, with 13 bases between them. The CDR3 runs to 13 residues. The CDR3 sequence: CASTRDPVTEAFF. Here the CDR3 DNA reads TGTGCCAGCACCAGGGACCCCGTCACTGAAGCTTTCTTT.

This clonotype was seen once. The chain uses TRBV20-1 and TRBJ2-4; D remains unclear. Trimming shortened V by 1 base and J by 0 bases, and 4 bases separated the two germline ends. This CDR3 is built from 13 residues. Germline CDR1 and CDR2: DFQATT and SNEGSKA (reference sequence). The CDR3, as DNA: TGCAGTGCTAGAGGGACAGCCAAAAACATTCAGTACTTC. It yields the protein CSARGTAKNIQYF.

This clonotype was seen only a few times. The V and J genes are TRBV5-4 and TRBJ1-1, with D tentatively TRBD1 (5 bases). CDR1 and CDR2 from the germline V gene are SGHNT and YYREEE (reference sequence). V was shortened by 7 bases and J by 2 bases, with 15 bases between the two germline ends. The CDR3 length is 14 residues. The DNA of the CDR3 is TGTGCCAGCCACAGGACGGTTTTCAACACTGAAGCTTTCTTT. This codes for CASHRTVFNTEAFF. The full variable domain, in which reference TRBV5-4 and TRBJ1-1 provide the parts outside the CDR3, is ETGVTQSPTHLIKTRGQQVTLRCSSQSGHNTVSWYQQALGQGPQFIFQYYREEENGRGNFPPRFSGLQFPNYSSELNVNALELDDSALYLCASHRTVFNTEAFFGQGTRLTVV.

This clonotype has more than one count but fewer than ten. This chain uses TRBV14 with TRBJ2-1; a weak D match, TRBD1 (6 bases). CDR3 length: 16 residues. Per germline, CDR1 SGHDN and CDR2 FVKESK. V gave up 4 bases and J gave up 0 bases, with 13 bases separating them. The CDR3 loop reads CASSLGQLSSYNEQFF. Here the CDR3 DNA reads TGTGCCAGCAGCCTAGGACAGTTGAGCTCCTACAATGAGCAGTTCTTC.

In this sample, this clonotype is medium-sized. The chain has TRBV9 and TRBJ1-2; 8 bases map to TRBD1. Germline CDR1 is SGDLS and CDR2 is YYNGEE. V lost 2 bases to trimming and J lost 7 bases; unmatched junction nucleotides: 4. The CDR3 runs 13 residues. CDR3: CASSVADRVGYTF. As DNA, the CDR3 is TGTGCCAGCAGCGTGGCGGACAGGGTTGGCTACACCTTC.

This clonotype was seen many times. V gene TRBV30 combines with J gene TRBJ2-5; D unresolved. Trimming took 0 bases from V and 0 from J, leaving 14 bases between them. CDR3 length: 16 amino acids. CDR1 is GTSNPN and CDR2 is SVGIG in the germline V gene (reference sequence). CDR3 DNA: TGTGCCTGGAGTGTGACCCGGAACCTTAACCAAGAGACCCAGTACTTC. Protein product: CAWSVTRNLNQETQYF.

The CDR3 region has the DNA TGTGCCAGCAGATTGACAGGCGGGGGTTATGGCTACACCTTC. Translation gives CASRLTGGGYGYTF. The J gene is TRBJ1-2, the V gene TRBV2; tentatively, D is TRBD1 (6 bases). This CDR3 contains 14 residues. The germline V gene has CDR1 SNHLY and CDR2 FYNNEI. V gave up 6 bases and J gave up 5 bases, with 16 bases separating them.

This clonotype was seen ten or more times. The rearrangement links TRBV12-3 or TRBV12-4 to TRBJ1-5; D is uncertain. The CDR3 spans 13 residues. Trimming stripped 6 bases from V and 3 bases from J, with 9 bases between. The DNA of the CDR3 is TGTGCCAGCAGCTCCATAGACAATCAGCCCCAGCATTTT. Translation gives CASSSIDNQPQHF.

Ten or more counts support this clonotype. The chain is built from TRBV7-6 and TRBJ1-2; a possible D gene is TRBD1 (5 bases). CDR3 length: 13 amino acids. CDR1 SGHVS and CDR2 FNYEAQ come from the germline V gene. The germline V and J ends were trimmed by 4 bases and 1 base, with 7 bases remaining between them. In DNA, the CDR3 is TGTGCCAGCAGCTCCGACAGTAACTATGGCTACACCTTC. Translation gives CASSSDSNYGYTF.

This clonotype has ten or more counts. The CDR3 region has the DNA TGTGCCAGCAGCTTAAAACTACCAGTTGCGCAGTATTTT. Translating it yields CASSLKLPVAQYF. V is TRBV7-2 and J is TRBJ2-3; D remains unclear. The CDR3 is made up of 13 amino acids. The V and J ends lost 2 bases and 10 bases respectively, with 13 bases between them. Per germline, CDR1 SGHTA and CDR2 FQGNSA. The whole variable domain, filled in from reference TRBV7-2 and TRBJ2-3, reads GAGVSQSPSNKVTEKGKDVELRCDPISGHTALYWYRQSLGQGLEFLIYFQGNSAPDKSGLPSDRFSAERTGGSVSTLTIQRTQQEDSAVYLCASSLKLPVAQYFGPGTRLTVL.